The next 27 T cell receptor beta chains were all read from a single sample in a study of T cells in women clearing cervical HPV infection. Clones were sequenced by immunoSEQ multiplex PCR, and TCRdb holds only the in-frame ones, with some missing. This table lists about 35,000 clones. Sequenced: blood buffy coat. The receptors stem from a woman between 18 and 70 years old with a cervical HPV16 infection that either progressed to CIN3+ or cleared (not recorded which).

Worth noting for this clone: The read comes to an end 3 residues before the CDR3 does, leaving the germline J gene to fill in the end. V and J are TRBV7-2 and TRBJ1-6; no reliable D call. Germline V lookup: CDR1 SGHTA, CDR2 FQGNSA. Trimming cost V 5 bases and J 4 bases, with 9 bases left between them. The CDR3 runs 14 residues. CDR3 amino acids: CASSVPVYNSPLHF. CDR3 DNA, as far as it was read: TGTGCCAGCAGCGTCCCAGTTTATAATTCACCC.

CDR3 DNA (partial): TGTGCCAGTGATCCTAGCGGGGGGGAATTTAGCTCCTACAATGAG. Residues: CASDPSGGEFSSYNE. In full, the CDR3 is CASDPSGGEFSSYNEQFF. The chain joins TRBV19 to TRBJ2-1, with 12 bases fitting TRBD2. The CDR3 end is not reached by the read, which stops 3 residues before it; the germline J gene fills it in. Trimming at V came to 8 bases and at J to 0 bases, leaving 11 bases not matched to a gene. The germline CDR1 and CDR2 sequences are LNHDA and SQIVND (reference sequence). This CDR3 region has 18 residues.

On this clone: The sequenced fragment ends 3 residues before the CDR3 boundary, so the rest is inferred from the germline J gene. The chain employs TRBV20-1 and TRBJ2-7; tentatively, D is TRBD1 (6 bases). This CDR3 contains 12 residues. The V and J ends lost 7 bases and 3 bases respectively, with 13 bases between them. Germline V lookup: CDR1 DFQATT, CDR2 SNEGSKA (reference sequence). Incomplete CDR3 DNA: TGCAGTGTCGCTAGGGGGTTCTACGAG. Encoded protein: CSVARGFYE. In full, the CDR3 is CSVARGFYEQYF.

Remarks on this clone: Read coverage stops 3 residues before the CDR3 terminus; the germline J gene supplies the remainder. This chain joins TRBV19 and TRBJ1-5; 8 nucleotides align to TRBD1. Looked up from germline, CDR1 is LNHDA and CDR2 is SQIVND (reference sequence). Trimming took 9 bases from V and 0 from J; bases not matched to a gene: 13. The CDR3 has 17 residues. Here the CDR3 reads CASSPGGASYSNQPQHF. The CDR3 bases that were read are TGTGCCAGCTCCCCAGGGGGCGCGTCTTATAGCAATCAGCCC.

On this clone: The read ends 3 residues shy of where the CDR3 ends; the end is completed using the germline J gene. The J gene is TRBJ1-4, the V gene TRBV30; D unresolved. The CDR3 extends over 10 amino acids. The V end was cut by 2 bases, the J end by 8 bases, with 3 bases between. The germline CDR1 and CDR2 sequences are GTSNPN and SVGIG (reference sequence). CDR3 in amino acids: CAWSREKLFF. The sequenced CDR3 bases are TGTGCCTGGAGTCGGGAAAAA.

Remarks on this clone: The observed sequence ends 3 residues before the CDR3 terminus, with the missing tail filled in from the germline J gene. The chain recombines TRBV7-9 with TRBJ2-7; weak D call: TRBD1 (6 bases). Germline values: CDR1 SEHNR, CDR2 FQNEAQ (reference sequence). The CDR3 runs to 15 residues. Deletions cut 8 bases from V and 5 bases from J, with 22 bases between. CDR3 residues: CASGSAGRGTDEQYF. The covered CDR3 bases are TGTGCCAGCGGCTCGGCGGGCAGGGGTACCGACGAG.

On this clone: Coverage ceases 3 residues before the CDR3 finishes, and the germline J gene fills in the end. The chain links TRBV18 to TRBJ2-7; D not certain. Germline CDR1 reads KGHSH; CDR2 reads LQKENI. Trimming cost V 0 bases and J 2 bases, with 8 bases left between them. This CDR3 is 14 amino acids long. CDR3 amino acids: CASSPPSLTYEQYF. The part of the CDR3 DNA that was read is TGTGCCAGCTCACCACCGTCCCTAACCTACGAG. The whole variable domain, filled in from reference TRBV18 and TRBJ2-7, reads NAGVMQNPRHLVRRRGQEARLRCSPMKGHSHVYWYRQLPEEGLKFMVYLQKENIIDESGMPKERFSAEFPKEGPSILRIQQVVRGDSAAYFCASSPPSLTYEQYFGPGTRLTVT.

Details on this clone: The sequence runs out 3 residues before the end of the CDR3; the remainder is reconstructed from the germline J gene. The rearrangement joins TRBV5-1 to TRBJ1-1; D uncertain. This CDR3 has 14 residues. Germline CDR1 and CDR2: SGHRS and YFSETQ. Trimming removed 3 bases at V and 4 bases at J, with 13 bases between. The CDR3 loop reads CASSSRSATTEAFF. The covered CDR3 bases are TGCGCCAGCAGCTCCCGTAGCGCCACCACTGAA.

Notes on this clone: The read gets to within 3 residues of the CDR3 end, and the germline J gene fills in the rest. The chain links TRBV5-5 to TRBJ2-2; D is possibly TRBD2 (6 bases). Germline lookup yields CDR1 SGHKS and CDR2 YYEKEE (reference sequence). The CDR3 totals 15 residues. Trimming took 4 bases from V and 5 from J, leaving 15 bases between them. Partial CDR3 DNA: TGTGCCAGCAGCCCGACTAGTGAGTTTACCGGGGAG. Protein: CASSPTSEFTGE. The CDR3 reads in full as CASSPTSEFTGELFF. Variable domain in full (rest from reference TRBV5-5 and TRBJ2-2): DAGVTQSPTHLIKTRGQQVTLRCSPISGHKSVSWYQQVLGQGPQFIFQYYEKEERGRGNFPDRFSARQFPNYSSELNVNALLLGDSALYLCASSPTSEFTGELFFGEGSRLTVL.

About this clone: The CDR3 end falls 3 residues outside the read, so it is completed with the germline J gene. The chain joins TRBV7-3 to TRBJ2-5; 12 bases map to TRBD2. The CDR3 runs to 15 residues. Germline V gene lookup returns CDR1 SGHTA and CDR2 FQGTGA. CDR3 bases read: TGTGCCAGCAGCTCTAGCGGGGGGGCGACAGATACC. Residues: CASSSSGGATDT. The CDR3 in full is CASSSSGGATDTQYF. Based on the CDR3 plus reference TRBV7-3 and TRBJ2-5, the full variable domain is GAGVSQTPSNKVTEKGKYVELRCDPISGHTALYWYRQSLGQGPEFLIYFQGTGAADDSGLPNDRFFAVRPEGSVSTLKIQRTERGDSAVYLCASSSSGGATDTQYFGPGTRLLVL.

A note on this clone: The CDR3 end falls 3 residues outside the read, so it is completed with the germline J gene. V is TRBV19 and J is TRBJ2-7; 7 bases align to TRBD1. This CDR3 has 16 amino acids. Trimming cost V 5 bases and J 0 bases; bases outside gene matches: 10. Germline CDR1 and CDR2: LNHDA and SQIVND (reference sequence). The CDR3 loop is CASSSRTGASSYEQYF. The CDR3 bases that were read are TGTGCCAGTAGTTCGCGGACAGGCGCTAGCTCCTACGAG.

On this clone: The observed sequence ends 3 residues before the CDR3 terminus, with the missing tail filled in from the germline J gene. This chain uses TRBV19 with TRBJ1-5; D might be TRBD1 (5 bases). Germline assignment: CDR1 LNHDA and CDR2 SQIVND (reference sequence). The CDR3 is 16 amino acids. The V end was cut by 10 bases, the J end by 9 bases, with 28 bases between. The CDR3 spells CATLAGVGPLYRPQHF. CDR3 bases read: TGTGCCACCTTGGCGGGGGTTGGGCCGCTCTACCGGCCC.

Note on this clone: The sequence runs out 3 residues before the end of the CDR3; the remainder is reconstructed from the germline J gene. V usage is TRBV5-6 and J usage is TRBJ2-1, with 12 bases lining up with TRBD1. The germline gives CDR1 SGHDT, CDR2 YYEEEE. This CDR3 is built from 15 residues. V lost 4 bases and J lost 6; bases outside the gene matches: 5. The CDR3 protein is CASSPGTGGSNEQFF. The CDR3 bases that were read are TGTGCCAGCAGCCCTGGGACAGGGGGCTCCAATGAG.

Concerning this clone itself: Read coverage stops 3 residues before the CDR3 terminus; the germline J gene supplies the remainder. The chain carries TRBV19 and TRBJ2-1; the match to TRBD2 covers 10 bases. V was pared by 5 bases and J by 5 bases, with 12 bases of the junction left unmatched. In germline, CDR1 is LNHDA, CDR2 SQIVND (reference sequence). The CDR3 is made up of 17 amino acids. The DNA read from the CDR3 is TGTGCCAGTAGTGCACCAATACTAGCGGGGACAAACAATGAG. Encoded protein: CASSAPILAGTNNE. The whole CDR3 reads CASSAPILAGTNNEQFF.

This clone registers medium-sized (0.01 to 0.1%) by frequency. The CDR3 end lies 3 residues beyond the end of the read and is filled in from the germline J gene. The V gene is TRBV7-6, the J gene TRBJ2-1, with 8 bases that match TRBD2. Per germline, CDR1 SGHVS and CDR2 FNYEAQ. CDR3 length: 16 residues. V gave up 1 base and J gave up 8 bases; unmatched junction bases: 10. The CDR3 bases that were read are TGTGCCAGCAGCTTAGAGTGGGCGGGGGGTTCCTATGAG. Translated, it gives CASSLEWAGGSYE. The whole CDR3 reads CASSLEWAGGSYEQFF.

About this clone itself: The CDR3 is cut off 3 residues early in the read; its end comes from the germline J gene. This chain joins TRBV12-5 and TRBJ1-2, with D possibly TRBD1 on 6 matching bases. V was pared by 3 bases and J by 6 bases, with 11 bases between. Germline V gene data show CDR1 as LGHNT and CDR2 as FRNRAP. The CDR3 totals 13 residues. The DNA read from the CDR3 is TGTGCTAGTGGTTTTCACAGGGAGGATGGC. This encodes CASGFHREDG. The full CDR3 is CASGFHREDGYTF.

Remarks on this clone: Read data end 3 residues before the CDR3 end; the end is taken from the germline J gene. J is TRBJ2-3 and V is TRBV13, with D possibly TRBD2 on 6 matching bases. The CDR3 totals 21 residues. CDR1 is PRHDT and CDR2 is FYEKMQ in the germline V gene (reference sequence). V lost 2 bases and J lost 0, with 27 bases in between. CDR3 bases read: TGTGCCAGCAGCTTATCTAGGACTATTAGCGGAGCTGGGTCTAGCACAGATACG. It yields the protein CASSLSRTISGAGSSTDT. The whole CDR3 protein is CASSLSRTISGAGSSTDTQYF. The full variable domain, completed using reference TRBV13 and TRBJ2-3, is AAGVIQSPRHLIKEKRETATLKCYPIPRHDTVYWYQQGPGQDPQFLISFYEKMQSDKGSIPDRFSAQQFSDYHSELNMSSLELGDSALYFCASSLSRTISGAGSSTDTQYFGPGTRLTVL.

The CDR3 here is CASSTLAGGNNEQFF. CDR3 DNA (partial): TGTGCCAGTAGTACACTAGCGGGGGGAAACAATGAG. The chain has TRBV19 and TRBJ2-1, with TRBD2 identical over 12 bases. Coverage ceases 3 residues before the CDR3 finishes, and the germline J gene fills in the end. Trimming took 4 bases from V and 5 from J; bases not matched to a gene: 3. CDR1 and CDR2 from the germline V gene are LNHDA and SQIVND (reference sequence). This CDR3 contains 15 residues. Full variable domain (outside the CDR3, taken from reference TRBV19 and TRBJ2-1): DGGITQSPKYLFRKEGQNVTLSCEQNLNHDAMYWYRQDPGQGLRLIYYSQIVNDFQKGDIAEGYSVSREKKESFPLTVTSAQKNPTAFYLCASSTLAGGNNEQFFGPGTRLTVL.

With regard to this clone: From the germline J gene comes the end of the CDR3, since the read stops 3 residues before it. This chain uses TRBV11-2 with TRBJ1-1, with D possibly matching TRBD1 (5 bases). CDR1 is SGHAT, CDR2 FQNNGV, per germline. V was trimmed by 6 bases and J by 4 bases, leaving 15 bases between them. CDR3 length: 14 amino acids. The sequenced part of the CDR3 DNA is TGTGCCAGCAGTCCCCCGAGGGGTATCACTGAA. It translates to CASSPPRGITE. The entire CDR3 protein is CASSPPRGITEAFF.

Notes on this clone: The read comes to an end 3 residues before the CDR3 does, leaving the germline J gene to fill in the end. The J gene is TRBJ1-1, the V gene TRBV19; 8 nucleotides agree with TRBD1. Germline lookup yields CDR1 LNHDA and CDR2 SQIVND (reference sequence). Unmatched junction bases numbered 13, after V lost 9 bases and J lost 1 base. The CDR3 has 16 residues. CDR3 residues: CASTGRQGLTNTEAFF. The sequenced part of the CDR3 DNA is TGTGCCAGCACCGGTCGACAGGGGCTCACGAACACTGAA.

Partial CDR3 DNA: TGTGCCAGCAGCCGGGACAGGCGCTACGAG. This translates into CASSRDRRYE. Given in full, the CDR3 is CASSRDRRYEQYF. V gene TRBV7-8 combines with J gene TRBJ2-7; 8 bases line up with TRBD1. From the germline J gene comes the end of the CDR3, since the read stops 3 residues before it. The V segment lost 5 bases and the J segment 3 bases; nucleotides outside the gene matches: 3. CDR1 and CDR2 (germline): SGHVS, FQNEAQ. The CDR3 has 13 amino acids. Full variable domain (outside the CDR3, taken from reference TRBV7-8 and TRBJ2-7): GAGVSQSPRYKVAKRGQDVALRCDPISGHVSLFWYQQALGQGPEFLTYFQNEAQLDKSGLPSDRFFAERPEGSVSTLKIQRTQQEDSAVYLCASSRDRRYEQYFGPGTRLTVT.

A note on this clone: The CDR3 end lies 3 residues beyond the end of the read and is filled in from the germline J gene. The gene calls are TRBV6-2 or TRBV6-3 and TRBJ2-7; a weak D match, TRBD2 (5 bases). Germline values: CDR1 MNHEY, CDR2 SVGEGT. The CDR3 has 14 amino acids. The V end was cut by 6 bases, the J end by 2 bases, with 14 bases between. CDR3 bases read: TGTGCCAGCAGGCTAGCAGTGAACCCCTACGAG. Translating it yields CASRLAVNPYE. The entire CDR3 protein reads CASRLAVNPYEQYF.

On this clone itself: The CDR3 end is not reached by the read, which stops 3 residues before it; the germline J gene fills it in. The chain recombines TRBV20-1 with TRBJ2-5; 15 bases are a match to TRBD2. This CDR3 spans 14 amino acids. J was trimmed by 4 bases and V by 5 bases; bases with no gene match: 2. CDR1 is DFQATT and CDR2 is SNEGSKA in the germline V gene (reference sequence). The CDR3 bases that were read are TGCAGTGCTGGACTAGCGGGAGGGCCAGAGACC. This encodes CSAGLAGGPET. The full CDR3 protein reads CSAGLAGGPETQYF.

As to this clone: Coverage ceases 3 residues before the CDR3 finishes, and the germline J gene fills in the end. This chain connects TRBV5-4 to TRBJ2-5, with D possibly matching TRBD2 (6 bases). Germline V gene lookup returns CDR1 SGHNT and CDR2 YYREEE (reference sequence). The V end was cut by 2 bases, the J end by 4 bases, with 15 bases between. The CDR3 is 15 amino acids. The CDR3 loop is CASSLSTSERETQYF. Partial CDR3 DNA: TGTGCCAGCAGCTTATCGACTAGTGAGAGAGAGACC.

In regard to this clone: With the read ending 3 residues before the CDR3 end, the germline J gene is used to fill in that end. The chain combines TRBV7-3 with TRBJ2-5; maybe TRBD1 (7 bases). The V gene lost 8 bases and the J gene lost 1 base, with 11 bases spanning the gap. Germline CDR1 reads SGHTA; CDR2 reads FQGTGA. The CDR3 is 13 amino acids. The CDR3 bases that were read are TGTGCCAGCTCGGGGGACAGCCAAGAGACC. It specifies CASSGDSQET. The complete CDR3 sequence is CASSGDSQETQYF.

Of note for this clone: One junction end disagrees with the germline gene, perhaps due to a read error. The observed sequence ends 3 residues before the CDR3 terminus, with the missing tail filled in from the germline J gene. At the DNA level, this CDR3 is encoded by other sequences in the same sample as well. This rearrangement joins TRBV2 to TRBJ2-2, with D possibly matching TRBD1 (5 bases). Germline V gene data show CDR1 as SNHLY and CDR2 as FYNNEI. The CDR3 loop spans 15 amino acids. CDR3 loop: CASNRIDSRNEKLFF. The sequenced part of the CDR3 DNA is TGTGCTAGCAATCGAATCGACAGCAGGAATGAAAAG.

Turning to this clone: Coverage ceases 3 residues before the CDR3 finishes, and the germline J gene fills in the end. The V and J genes are TRBV19 and TRBJ1-6; tentative D call: TRBD1 (5 bases). The CDR3 is made up of 17 amino acids. Germline V lookup: CDR1 LNHDA, CDR2 SQIVND (reference sequence). V was pared by 4 bases and J by 5 bases, with 18 bases between. Incomplete CDR3 DNA: TGTGCCAGTAGTACCTTGGGGGGGAAGGAGGATAATTCACCC. This sequence encodes CASSTLGGKEDNSP. The CDR3 in its entirety is CASSTLGGKEDNSPLHF.